The present T cell receptor (beta chain) was sequenced within a study of T cell responses to AZD1222 COVID-19 vaccine. Findings and limits, study-wide: Distributed over spike, vaccine-associated CD4 TCRs predominated at 160-218 and 743-854.

The germline V gene has CDR1 MGHRA and CDR2 YSYEKL. The CDR3 is 15 residues long. V shed 1 base and J 7 bases; nucleotides not matched to a gene: 9. There are a few counts of this clone. The antigen is unknown. Profiled with immunoSEQ multiplex PCR; TCRdb holds only in-frame clones, not every one. The sample has 100,000 to 130,000 clones, over 80% seen once; the top ten hold roughly 6%. This TCR was sampled from an adult who received the AZD1222 COVID-19 vaccine. The chain employs TRBV4-1 and TRBJ2-7, with 8 nucleotides matching TRBD2. The sample in question was peripheral blood, obtained 28 days after the second AZD1222 dose. This CDR3 is CASSQGNSGVWEQYF. The DNA for the CDR3 is TGCGCCAGCAGCCAAGGAAATAGCGGGGTTTGGGAGCAGTACTTC.